This TCR beta chain was identified in a study of shared clonotypes between healthy human individuals. Overall study findings and caveats: Naive CD4 clonotypes were shared across several donors at 4.5% to 6.5%. Sequencing of the sorted subsets was shown by rarefaction to be incomplete despite large depth. The generation probabilities recorded for non-shared clonotypes fell below those of clonotypes shared by all four donors.

Terminally differentiated effector memory CD45RA+ cells were left out of the naive CD8 fraction, which was CD45RO-negative and positively selected for CCR7. This table comes from immunoSEQ multiplex PCR, and its TCRdb copy is limited to in-frame clones, with some not included. The sample yields more than 2 million clones, approximately 95% seen once. The J segment lost 3 bases and the V segment lost 3 bases, leaving 20 bases of the junction unmatched. Germline CDR1 reads LGHNA; CDR2 reads YSLEER. This CDR3 has 21 amino acids. A remark on this clone: Its antigen remains unknown.

The rearrangement joins TRBV4-3 to TRBJ2-3, with TRBD2 matching over 11 bases. The sequence was collected from a man aged 18 to 35 in good health. Specimen: naive CD8+ T cells sorted from blood. The CDR3 DNA follows: TGCGCCAGCAGCCAGCTCACGCCTAGCGGGAGGCATGGGGGGAGGACAGATACGCAGTATTTT. Amino acids: CASSQLTPSGRHGGRTDTQYF.